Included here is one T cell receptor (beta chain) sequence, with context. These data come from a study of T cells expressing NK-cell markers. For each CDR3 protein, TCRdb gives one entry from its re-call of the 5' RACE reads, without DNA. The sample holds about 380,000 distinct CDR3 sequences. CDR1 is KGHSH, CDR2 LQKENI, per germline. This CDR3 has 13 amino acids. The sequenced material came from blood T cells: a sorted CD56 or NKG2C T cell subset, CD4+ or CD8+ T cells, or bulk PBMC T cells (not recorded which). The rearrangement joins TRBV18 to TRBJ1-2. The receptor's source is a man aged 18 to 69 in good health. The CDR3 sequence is CASSQGLDYGYTF. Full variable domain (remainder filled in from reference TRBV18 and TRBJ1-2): NAGVMQNPRHLVRRRGQEARLRCSPMKGHSHVYWYRQLPEEGLKFMVYLQKENIIDESGMPKERFSAEFPKEGPSILRIQQVVRGDSAAYFCASSQGLDYGYTFGSGTRLTVV.